This TCR beta chain was observed in a study of blood T cell repertoires in COVID-19. About the research overall: COVID-19 samples from acute and convalescent phases originated in the United States, Italy and Spain.

Produced via immunoSEQ multiplex PCR; TCRdb's table is partial and in-frame only. Among roughly 340,000 clones, over 75% were seen once, and the ten largest hold around 1%. Enrolled through a virtual design, the participants were between 18 and 89 years of age and came from about two dozen US areas. Cohort allocation depended upon clinical history that participants reported. Symptom resolution, clearance, or two negative PCRs marked donors in Cohort 3 as recovered. Sequenced: PBMCs or T cells enriched from blood (not recorded which). The sequence was collected from a man in his late teens or twenties who had recovered from COVID-19.

The CDR3 nucleotides read TGTGCCAGCAGAACAGGGACCATTGAAGCTTTCTTT. It yields the protein CASRTGTIEAFF. This chain links TRBV6-5 with TRBJ1-1, with a weak D call TRBD1 (6 bases). The germline V gene has CDR1 MNHEY and CDR2 SVGAGI. V shed 6 bases and J shed 7 bases, with 12 bases lying between them. The CDR3 is 12 residues long.